This T cell receptor (beta chain) originates from a study of T cell repertoires in cytomegalovirus infection. The wider study: In public TCR beta signatures, there were indications of both CMV infection and matching HLA type. Findings and limits, study-wide: Within the response measured ex vivo, HLA-C-restricted CMV-specific TCR beta clonotypes were dominant. Pooled public TCR beta family frequency picked out CMV carriers with the relevant HLA.

TCRdb reprocessed the reads via MiXCR and lists one record per CDR3 protein. The table shows approximately 500,000 distinct CDR3 sequences, with around 10% occurring only once. This clonotype was seen only a few times. What it binds is unknown. The CDR3 runs to 14 residues. CDR1 DFQATT and CDR2 SNEGSKA come from the germline V gene (reference sequence). V lost 6 bases, J lost 3 bases, and 3 bases stayed unmatched. This sequence joins TRBV20-1 and TRBJ2-5; 14 bases are shared with TRBD2. The TCR sequence derives from a human donor in good health (CMV status not recorded). Some clones in this sample may be carry-over from other donors' samples. The source material was PBMCs. CDR3 DNA sequence: TGCAGTGCCGCGGGACTAGCGGGAGAAGAGACCCAGTACTTC. It is translated as CSAAGLAGEETQYF.